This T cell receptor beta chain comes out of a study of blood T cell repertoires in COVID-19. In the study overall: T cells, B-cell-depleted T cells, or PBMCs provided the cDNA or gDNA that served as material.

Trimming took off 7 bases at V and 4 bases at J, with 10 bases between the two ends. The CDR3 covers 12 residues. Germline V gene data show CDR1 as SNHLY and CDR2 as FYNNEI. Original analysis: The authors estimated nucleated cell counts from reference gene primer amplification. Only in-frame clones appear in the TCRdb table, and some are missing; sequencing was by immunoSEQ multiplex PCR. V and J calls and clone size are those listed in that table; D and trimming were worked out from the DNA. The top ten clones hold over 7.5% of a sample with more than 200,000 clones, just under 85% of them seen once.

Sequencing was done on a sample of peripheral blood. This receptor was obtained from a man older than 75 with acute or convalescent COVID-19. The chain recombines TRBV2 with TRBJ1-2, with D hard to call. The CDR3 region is CASMLLRYGYTF. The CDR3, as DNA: TGTGCCAGCATGTTGTTGCGCTATGGCTACACCTTC.